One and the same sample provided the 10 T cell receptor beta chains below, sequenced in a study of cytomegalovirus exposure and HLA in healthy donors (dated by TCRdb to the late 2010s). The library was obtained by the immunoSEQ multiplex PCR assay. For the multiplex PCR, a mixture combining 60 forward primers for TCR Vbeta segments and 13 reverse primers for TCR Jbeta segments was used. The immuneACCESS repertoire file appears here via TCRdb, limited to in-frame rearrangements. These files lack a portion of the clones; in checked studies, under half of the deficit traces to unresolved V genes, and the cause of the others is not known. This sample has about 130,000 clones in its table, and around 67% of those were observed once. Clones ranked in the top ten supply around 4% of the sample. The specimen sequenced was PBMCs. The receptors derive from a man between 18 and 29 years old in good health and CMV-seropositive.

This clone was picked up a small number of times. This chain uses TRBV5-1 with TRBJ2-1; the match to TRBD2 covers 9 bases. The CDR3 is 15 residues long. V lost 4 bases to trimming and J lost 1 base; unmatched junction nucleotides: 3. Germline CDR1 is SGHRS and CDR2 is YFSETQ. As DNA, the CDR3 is TGCGCCAGCAGCCCGGGACTAGCATCCTACAATGAGCAGTTCTTC. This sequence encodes CASSPGLASYNEQFF. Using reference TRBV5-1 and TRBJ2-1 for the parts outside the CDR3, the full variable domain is KAGVTQTPRYLIKTRGQQVTLSCSPISGHRSVSWYQQTPGQGLQFLFEYFSETQRNKGNFPGRFSGRQFSNSRSEMNVSTLELGDSALYLCASSPGLASYNEQFFGPGTRLTVL.

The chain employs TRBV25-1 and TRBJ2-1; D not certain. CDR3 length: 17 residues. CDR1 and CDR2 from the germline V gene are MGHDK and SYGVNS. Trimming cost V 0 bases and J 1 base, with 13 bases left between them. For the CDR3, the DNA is TGTGCCAGCAGTGAATATTTGGGCGTTTTTTCCTACAATGAGCAGTTCTTC. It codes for CASSEYLGVFSYNEQFF.

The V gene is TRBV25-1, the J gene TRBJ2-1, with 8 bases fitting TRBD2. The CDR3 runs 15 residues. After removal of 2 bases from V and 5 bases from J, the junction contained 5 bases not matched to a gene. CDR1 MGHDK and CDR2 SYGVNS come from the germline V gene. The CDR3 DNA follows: TGTGCCAGCAGTGAAATAACTAGCGGAAACAATGAGCAGTTCTTC. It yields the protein CASSEITSGNNEQFF. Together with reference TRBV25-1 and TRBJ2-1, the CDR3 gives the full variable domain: EADIYQTPRYLVIGTGKKITLECSQTMGHDKMYWYQQDPGMELHLIHYSYGVNSTEKGDLSSESTVSRIRTEHFPLTLESARPSHTSQYLCASSEITSGNNEQFFGPGTRLTVL.

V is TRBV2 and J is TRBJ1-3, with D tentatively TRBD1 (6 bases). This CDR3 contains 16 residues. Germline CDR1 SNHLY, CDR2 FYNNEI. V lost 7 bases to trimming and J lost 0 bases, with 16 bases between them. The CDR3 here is CASIPPARGSGNTIYF. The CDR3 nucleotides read TGTGCCAGCATTCCCCCCGCCAGGGGCTCTGGAAACACCATATATTTT. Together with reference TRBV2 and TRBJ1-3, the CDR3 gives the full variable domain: EPEVTQTPSHQVTQMGQEVILRCVPISNHLYFYWYRQILGQKVEFLVSFYNNEISEKSEIFDDQFSVERPDGSNFTLKIRSTKLEDSAMYFCASIPPARGSGNTIYFGEGSWLTVV.

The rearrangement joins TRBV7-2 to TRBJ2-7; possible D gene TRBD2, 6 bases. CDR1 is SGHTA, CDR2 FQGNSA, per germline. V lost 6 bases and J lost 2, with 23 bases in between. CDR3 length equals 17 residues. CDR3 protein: CASSPTSAGILPYEQYF. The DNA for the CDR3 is TGTGCCAGCAGTCCCACGTCCGCGGGAATCCTACCCTACGAGCAGTACTTC.

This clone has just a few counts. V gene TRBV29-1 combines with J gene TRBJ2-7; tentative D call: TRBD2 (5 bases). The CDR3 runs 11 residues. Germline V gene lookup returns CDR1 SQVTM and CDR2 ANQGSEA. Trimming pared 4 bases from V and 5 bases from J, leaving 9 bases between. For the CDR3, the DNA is TGCAGCGTTGCCCTACTAGACGAGCAGTACTTC. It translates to CSVALLDEQYF.

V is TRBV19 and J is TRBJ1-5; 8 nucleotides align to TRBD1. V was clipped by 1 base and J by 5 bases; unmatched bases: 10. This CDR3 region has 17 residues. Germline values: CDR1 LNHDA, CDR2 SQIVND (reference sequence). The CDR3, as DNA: TGTGCCAGTAGTATAGGAGGGACAGGTAGGGTTCATCAGCCCCAGCATTTT. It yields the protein CASSIGGTGRVHQPQHF. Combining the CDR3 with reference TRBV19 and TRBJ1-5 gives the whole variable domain DGGITQSPKYLFRKEGQNVTLSCEQNLNHDAMYWYRQDPGQGLRLIYYSQIVNDFQKGDIAEGYSVSREKKESFPLTVTSAQKNPTAFYLCASSIGGTGRVHQPQHFGDGTRLSIL.

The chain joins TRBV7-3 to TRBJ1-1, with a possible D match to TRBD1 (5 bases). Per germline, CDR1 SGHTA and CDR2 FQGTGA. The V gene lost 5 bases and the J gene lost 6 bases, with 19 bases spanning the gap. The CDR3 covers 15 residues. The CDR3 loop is CASSPQFGGISEAFF. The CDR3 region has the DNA TGTGCCAGCAGCCCTCAGTTCGGGGGTATCTCTGAAGCTTTCTTT.

The CDR3 nucleotides read TGCGCCAGCAGCCACCAACGGACAGGACCGCAAGAGACCCAGTACTTC. Its translation is CASSHQRTGPQETQYF. This chain uses TRBV4-1 with TRBJ2-5, with TRBD1 matching 7 bases. The CDR3 covers 16 residues. CDR1 MGHRA and CDR2 YSYEKL come from the germline V gene. J gave up 2 bases and V 3 bases, and 9 bases lay outside the gene matches.

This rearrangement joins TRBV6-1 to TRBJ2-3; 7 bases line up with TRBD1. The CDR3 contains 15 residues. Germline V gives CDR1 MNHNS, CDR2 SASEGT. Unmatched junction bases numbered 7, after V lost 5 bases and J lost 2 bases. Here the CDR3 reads CASSLNRGITDTQYF. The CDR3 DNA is TGTGCCAGCAGTCTGAACAGGGGTATCACAGATACGCAGTATTTT.